This TCR beta chain emerged from a study of OX40 agonist ivuxolimab in advanced cancers. Study at large: Across the patients, intravenous ivuxolimab was delivered every 2 weeks at 0.01 to 10 mg/kg. Partial responses were achieved by three patients, of whom one had hepatocellular carcinoma and two had cutaneous melanoma.

Points from the study as a whole: More expanded clones were seen, on average, in CD8+ T cells than in CD4+.

The V gene lost 3 bases and the J gene lost 1 base, with 4 bases spanning the gap. Germline V gene lookup returns CDR1 SGHNT and CDR2 YYREEE (reference sequence). There are 12 residues in the CDR3. Sequencing used immunoSEQ multiplex PCR; TCRdb keeps in-frame clones, though not all of them. The sample shows fewer than 95,000 clones, 92% of them seen only once. A word on this clone: Its antigen is unknown.

The material sequenced was CD4+ or CD8+ T cells sorted from blood, taken in a trial of the OX40 agonist ivuxolimab. The receptor's source is an adult with an advanced solid tumor such as melanoma, head and neck, liver or kidney cancer. The chain links TRBV5-4 to TRBJ1-1; D unclear. The CDR3, as DNA: TGTGCCAGCAGCTATGGGAACACTGAAGCTTTCTTT. Protein: CASSYGNTEAFF.